This TCR beta chain was recorded in a study of molecular identifiers for immune sequencing clone quantification. Overall study results and limits: Spiked-in Jurkat TCR RNA corresponding to one cell was reported as detectable against around 1 million naive cells.

This clonotype was detected only a few times. The antigen is not known. Investigators produced naive CD8 libraries from about 21,000 to 970,000 sorted cells, drawing on 10%, 30% or 50% RNA. TCRdb reanalysed the PCR reads using MiXCR and keeps one entry per CDR3 protein. The repertoire holds about 630,000 distinct CDR3 sequences, with roughly 25% as singletons. The sample was naive CD8+ T cells from blood, with Jurkat cell RNA spiked in. The sample's subset: FACS-sorted CD8+CD4-CCR7+CD45RA+ naive T cells. This sequence was found in a human donor in good health. Some libraries in this study had Jurkat cell RNA spiked in.

The CDR3 protein is CASTGGATTGELFF. DNA of the CDR3: TGTGCCAGCACCGGGGGGGCGACCACCGGGGAGCTGTTTTTT. The chain carries TRBV6-2 or TRBV6-3 and TRBJ2-2; 8 bases agree with TRBD2. V gave up 7 bases and J gave up 4 bases; unmatched junction bases: 5. The CDR3 is made up of 14 amino acids. CDR1 MNHEY and CDR2 SVGEGT come from the germline V gene.